A single sample gave rise to the 30 T cell receptor beta chains below, sequenced in a study of blood T cell repertoires in COVID-19. Libraries were prepared by immunoSEQ multiplex PCR; TCRdb keeps only in-frame clonotypes and omits some of them. The table has around 430,000 clones, 80% to 90% seen once. Sequenced input: PBMCs or T cells enriched from blood (not recorded which). The source of these receptors is a woman in her fifties or sixties who had recovered from COVID-19.

V usage is TRBV5-1 and J usage is TRBJ2-3; D call uncertain. The V end lost 7 bases, the J end lost 0 bases, and 12 bases lay between the germline ends. The CDR3 extends over 14 amino acids. Germline V gene lookup returns CDR1 SGHRS and CDR2 YFSETQ. The CDR3 bases are TGCGCCAGCGCTAGAGACTCTAGCACAGATACGCAGTATTTT. Translated: CASARDSSTDTQYF.

V usage is TRBV11-3 and J usage is TRBJ1-1; D ambiguous. The CDR3 loop spans 13 amino acids. Trimming pared 5 bases from V and 7 bases from J, leaving 14 bases between. Germline V CDR1 and CDR2: SGHNT, YENEEA. CDR3 sequence (DNA): TGTGCCAGCAGCCGAACACGGACTGATGAAGCTTTCTTT. It yields the protein CASSRTRTDEAFF.

The genes are TRBV28 and TRBJ1-2, with 9 bases matching TRBD1. Germline values: CDR1 MDHEN, CDR2 SYDVKM. The CDR3 totals 14 residues. J gave up 1 base and V 6 bases, and 3 bases lay outside the gene matches. CDR3 in amino acids: CASRRQGVNYGYTF. CDR3 DNA: TGTGCCAGCAGGAGACAGGGGGTTAACTATGGCTACACCTTC.

The chain links TRBV7-8 to TRBJ1-1, with a tentative D call TRBD1 (5 bases). Germline CDR1 reads SGHVS; CDR2 reads FQNEAQ. With 1 base removed from V and 4 bases from J, the gap between germline ends came to 13 bases. The CDR3 runs to 15 residues. CDR3 amino acids: CASSLEGVGGTEAFF. DNA for the CDR3: TGTGCCAGCAGCTTAGAAGGGGTCGGGGGCACTGAAGCTTTCTTT. The complete variable domain, with remaining parts taken from reference TRBV7-8 and TRBJ1-1, reads GAGVSQSPRYKVAKRGQDVALRCDPISGHVSLFWYQQALGQGPEFLTYFQNEAQLDKSGLPSDRFFAERPEGSVSTLKIQRTQQEDSAVYLCASSLEGVGGTEAFFGQGTRLTVV.

This rearrangement joins TRBV5-1 to TRBJ1-1; no clear D gene. V gave up 0 bases and J gave up 10 bases, with 10 bases separating them. From germline, CDR1 is SGHRS and CDR2 YFSETQ. CDR3 length: 12 amino acids. The DNA of the CDR3 is TGCGCCAGCAGCTTGGATGGCGGTACAGCTTTCTTT. This sequence encodes CASSLDGGTAFF.

V and J are TRBV7-2 and TRBJ2-5; tentatively, D is TRBD2 (6 bases). The CDR3 is 15 residues long. The germline V and J ends were trimmed by 0 bases and 5 bases, with 13 bases remaining between them. The germline V gene has CDR1 SGHTA and CDR2 FQGNSA. Written as DNA, the CDR3 is TGTGCCAGCAGCTTAGCGTGGCGGGAAGGGGAGACCCAGTACTTC. It is translated as CASSLAWREGETQYF.

The chain is built from TRBV7-9 and TRBJ1-1, with D unresolved. The CDR3 loop spans 11 amino acids. V lost 4 bases and J 10 bases, leaving 10 bases between the germline ends. Germline-derived CDR1 and CDR2 are SEHNR and FQNEAQ (reference sequence). Here the CDR3 reads CASSWQVGAFF. In DNA, the CDR3 is TGTGCCAGCAGCTGGCAGGTAGGAGCTTTCTTT.

This rearrangement joins TRBV7-9 to TRBJ1-4; tentatively, D is TRBD1 (6 bases). Between the trimmed V and J ends, which lost 1 base and 8 bases, there was a span of 14 bases. The CDR3 contains 15 residues. Germline CDR1 SEHNR, CDR2 FQNEAQ (reference sequence). CDR3 DNA sequence: TGTGCCAGCAGCTTAGGAACAGGGACGTTGGAAAAACTGTTTTTT. Amino acid sequence: CASSLGTGTLEKLFF.

The V gene is TRBV5-8, the J gene TRBJ1-5, with D hard to call. The V gene's germline CDR1 is SGHTS and CDR2 YDEGEE. Trimming shortened V by 2 bases and J by 4 bases, and 10 bases separated the two germline ends. This CDR3 has 14 residues. Here the CDR3 reads CASSFLGMNQPQHF. CDR3 nucleotide sequence: TGTGCCAGCAGCTTTCTCGGGATGAATCAGCCCCAGCATTTT.

A single count supports this clone. V is TRBV7-2 and J is TRBJ2-4, with 11 bases fitting TRBD2. The CDR3 runs to 15 residues. In germline, CDR1 is SGHTA, CDR2 FQGNSA. V lost 5 bases and J lost 5; bases outside the gene matches: 5. For the CDR3, the DNA is TGTGCCAGCAGCCTTCTAGCGGGGGGACAAAACATTCAGTACTTC. Translation: CASSLLAGGQNIQYF.

The V call is TRBV19, the J call TRBJ2-5; weak D call: TRBD2 (7 bases). V lost 3 bases to trimming and J lost 5 bases, with 13 bases between them. Germline lookup yields CDR1 LNHDA and CDR2 SQIVND (reference sequence). The CDR3 totals 14 residues. DNA for the CDR3: TGTGCCAGTAGTATTACGGGGGGCGCCGAGACCCAGTACTTC. Amino acid sequence: CASSITGGAETQYF.

The CDR3, as DNA: TGTGCCAGTAATCCTGGGGGCTGGAGCAATCAGCCCCAGCATTTT. Protein sequence: CASNPGGWSNQPQHF. The J gene is TRBJ1-5, the V gene TRBV19, with D maybe TRBD1 (6 bases). Trimming pared 7 bases from V and 1 base from J, leaving 14 bases between. The germline CDR1 and CDR2 sequences are LNHDA and SQIVND (reference sequence). The CDR3 runs 15 residues. Full variable domain (outside the CDR3, taken from reference TRBV19 and TRBJ1-5): DGGITQSPKYLFRKEGQNVTLSCEQNLNHDAMYWYRQDPGQGLRLIYYSQIVNDFQKGDIAEGYSVSREKKESFPLTVTSAQKNPTAFYLCASNPGGWSNQPQHFGDGTRLSIL.

The V and J genes are TRBV12-3 or TRBV12-4 and TRBJ1-1; D call uncertain. Trimming removed 1 base at V and 3 bases at J, with 3 bases between. The CDR3 has 12 residues. As DNA, the CDR3 is TGTGCCAGCAGTTTAGTATACACTGAAGCTTTCTTT. It is translated as CASSLVYTEAFF.

The V call is TRBV2, the J call TRBJ1-2, with 10 bases aligning to TRBD1. This CDR3 has 12 residues. CDR1 is SNHLY and CDR2 is FYNNEI in the germline V gene. Unmatched junction bases numbered 5, after V lost 9 bases and J lost 7 bases. CDR3 loop: CARGTGESGYTF. The CDR3 region has the DNA TGTGCCAGAGGGACAGGGGAGAGTGGCTACACCTTC.

A word on this clone: One junction end does not reproduce the germline sequence, and a read error may be involved. The chain recombines TRBV5-1 with TRBJ2-7; 14 nucleotides match TRBD2. This CDR3 has 17 amino acids. The germline CDR1 and CDR2 sequences are SGHRS and YFSETQ. The CDR3 region has the DNA TGCGCCAGCAAACCCCCAGGACTAGCGGGGGGCTCCCACGAGCAGTACTTC. Protein sequence: CASKPPGLAGGSHEQYF. Using reference TRBV5-1 and TRBJ2-7 for the parts outside the CDR3, the full variable domain is KAGVTQTPRYLIKTRGQQVTLSCSPISGHRSVSWYQQTPGQGLQFLFEYFSETQRNKGNFPGRFSGRQFSNSRSEMNVSTLELGDSALYLCASKPPGLAGGSHEQYFGPGTRLTVT.

The rearrangement joins TRBV6-5 to TRBJ1-2, with D unresolved. The CDR3 is made up of 15 amino acids. The germline CDR1 and CDR2 sequences are MNHEY and SVGAGI. Trimming pared 8 bases from V and 0 bases from J, leaving 16 bases between. The CDR3 here is CASLPIMAANYGYTF. As DNA, the CDR3 is TGTGCCAGCCTTCCCATTATGGCAGCTAACTATGGCTACACCTTC.

V is TRBV25-1 and J is TRBJ1-5; TRBD1 aligns across 8 bases. The germline V gene encodes CDR1 MGHDK and CDR2 SYGVNS. V dropped 5 bases and J dropped 6; count of bases not matched to a gene: 6. CDR3 length: 14 amino acids. The CDR3: CASSRQGAGQPQHF. The CDR3 coding sequence is TGTGCCAGCAGTCGCCAGGGGGCAGGTCAGCCCCAGCATTTT.

J is TRBJ1-1 and V is TRBV4-1, with D unclear. Germline V CDR1 and CDR2: MGHRA, YSYEKL. The CDR3 runs to 19 residues. V was trimmed by 1 base and J by 0 bases, leaving 21 bases between them. The CDR3 nucleotides are TGCGCCAGCAGCCAAGCCATTACCATATTCAGGAATCTGAACACTGAAGCTTTCTTT. Protein product: CASSQAITIFRNLNTEAFF.

V gene TRBV24-1 combines with J gene TRBJ2-3; TRBD1 matches at 11 bases. Germline V lookup: CDR1 KGHDR, CDR2 SFDVKD. V trimming: 3 bases; J trimming: 3 bases; junction bases outside the gene matches: 7. This CDR3 has 17 amino acids. CDR3 in amino acids: CATSDPPGTGGTDTQYF. CDR3 coding DNA: TGTGCCACCAGTGATCCTCCCGGGACAGGGGGGACAGATACGCAGTATTTT.

The chain carries TRBV20-1 and TRBJ1-2; 8 nucleotides agree with TRBD1. Trimming took 3 bases from V and 8 from J; bases not matched to a gene: 11. The V gene's germline CDR1 is DFQATT and CDR2 SNEGSKA (reference sequence). The CDR3 has 14 amino acids. The CDR3 here is CSASIGRGRRGYTF. The DNA of the CDR3 is TGCAGTGCTAGTATCGGCAGGGGGCGGCGAGGCTACACCTTC.

This clone was found once. The chain carries TRBV6-2 or TRBV6-3 and TRBJ1-5; no definite D call. The CDR3 sequence is 12 residues long. The V gene's germline CDR1 is MNHEY and CDR2 SVGEGT. V lost 5 bases and J lost 5, with 7 bases in between. The chain's CDR3 is CASSQVDQPQHF. The CDR3, as DNA: TGTGCCAGCAGTCAGGTGGATCAGCCCCAGCATTTT.

This clone was detected a few times. The rearrangement links TRBV2 to TRBJ2-7, with 10 nucleotides matching TRBD1. CDR1 and CDR2 from the germline V gene are SNHLY and FYNNEI. After removal of 8 bases from V and 5 bases from J, the junction contained 6 bases not matched to a gene. The CDR3 length is 13 residues. The CDR3 loop is CASRGQGPHEQYF. CDR3 nucleotides: TGTGCCAGCCGGGGACAGGGGCCCCACGAGCAGTACTTC. Complete variable domain (other parts from reference TRBV2 and TRBJ2-7): EPEVTQTPSHQVTQMGQEVILRCVPISNHLYFYWYRQILGQKVEFLVSFYNNEISEKSEIFDDQFSVERPDGSNFTLKIRSTKLEDSAMYFCASRGQGPHEQYFGPGTRLTVT.

J is TRBJ2-1 and V is TRBV5-1; 10 nucleotides line up with TRBD1. The V and J ends lost 2 bases and 7 bases, in that order; junction bases with no gene match: 6. This CDR3 comprises 15 residues. Germline V gene lookup returns CDR1 SGHRS and CDR2 YFSETQ. The CDR3 sequence is CASSLTRTGGNEQFF. The CDR3 nucleotides read TGCGCCAGCAGCTTAACGAGGACAGGGGGTAATGAGCAGTTCTTC.

The chain couples TRBV28 to TRBJ1-1; perhaps TRBD1 as D (6 bases). From germline, CDR1 is MDHEN and CDR2 SYDVKM. The CDR3 loop spans 15 amino acids. V was shortened by 5 bases and J by 6 bases, with 19 bases between the two germline ends. The CDR3 nucleotides read TGTGCCAGCAGTCAACCCCGGGACATCATCTCTGAAGCTTTCTTT. The encoded protein is CASSQPRDIISEAFF.

The chain links TRBV2 to TRBJ2-3; 8 bases align to TRBD2. V lost 6 bases to trimming and J lost 1 base; unmatched junction nucleotides: 6. The CDR3 is made up of 15 amino acids. Germline CDR1 is SNHLY and CDR2 is FYNNEI. CDR3 DNA: TGTGCCAGCAGGGGCGGGGGGCGAGGCACAGATACGCAGTATTTT. It yields the protein CASRGGGRGTDTQYF.

This sequence joins TRBV3-1 (or the pseudogene TRBV3-2) and TRBJ1-2; D remains ambiguous. Germline CDR1 is LGHDT and CDR2 is YNNKEL (reference sequence). The V and J ends lost 9 bases and 1 base respectively, with 9 bases between them. This CDR3 has 12 residues. The CDR3 coding sequence is TGTGCCAGTACAGATATTAACTATGGCTACACCTTC. Amino acid sequence: CASTDINYGYTF.

The gene calls are TRBV7-2 and TRBJ2-2, with a possible D match to TRBD2 (7 bases). Trimming stripped 2 bases from V and 9 bases from J, with 16 bases between. CDR3 length equals 15 residues. CDR1 SGHTA and CDR2 FQGNSA come from the germline V gene. CDR3 DNA sequence: TGTGCCAGCAGCTTACCAGAACGGGGGGCACGGGAGCTGTTTTTT. Protein: CASSLPERGARELFF.

The genes are TRBV2 and TRBJ1-5; D gene ambiguous. V was shortened by 3 bases and J by 2 bases, with 11 bases between the two germline ends. Germline CDR1 is SNHLY and CDR2 is FYNNEI. The CDR3 contains 15 residues. The CDR3, as DNA: TGTGCCAGCAGTGAGAGGCCATCGGGCAATCAGCCCCAGCATTTT. Protein: CASSERPSGNQPQHF.

This sequence joins TRBV4-1 and TRBJ2-6, with 7 nucleotides matching TRBD1. Germline values: CDR1 MGHRA, CDR2 YSYEKL. The V gene end was trimmed by 2 bases and the J gene end by 0 bases; junction bases not matched to a gene: 10. This CDR3 is built from 19 residues. CDR3 DNA: TGCGCCAGCAGCCAATCCTCGGGACAGATTCTCTCTGGGGCCAACGTCCTGACTTTC. Protein product: CASSQSSGQILSGANVLTF.

The V gene is TRBV6-6, the J gene TRBJ2-7; 10 positions match TRBD1. The CDR3 is made up of 14 amino acids. The V and J ends lost 7 bases and 3 bases, in that order; junction bases with no gene match: 6. Germline V lookup: CDR1 MNHNY, CDR2 SVGAGI (reference sequence). The CDR3 region is CASKTRTGGYEQYF. The CDR3 coding sequence is TGTGCCAGCAAAACAAGGACAGGGGGCTACGAGCAGTACTTC.